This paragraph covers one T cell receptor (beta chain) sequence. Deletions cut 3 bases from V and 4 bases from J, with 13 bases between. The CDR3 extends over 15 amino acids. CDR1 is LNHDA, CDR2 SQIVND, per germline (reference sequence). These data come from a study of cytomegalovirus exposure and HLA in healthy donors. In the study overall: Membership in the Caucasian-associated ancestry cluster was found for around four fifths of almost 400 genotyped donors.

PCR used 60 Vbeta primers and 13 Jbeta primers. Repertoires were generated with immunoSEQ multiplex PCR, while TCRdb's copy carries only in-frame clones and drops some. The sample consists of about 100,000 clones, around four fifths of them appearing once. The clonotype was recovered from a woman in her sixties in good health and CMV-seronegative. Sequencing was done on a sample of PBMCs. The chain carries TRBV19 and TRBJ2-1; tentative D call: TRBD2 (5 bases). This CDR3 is CASSMIVTKYNEQFF. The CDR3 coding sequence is TGTGCCAGTAGTATGATAGTGACTAAATACAATGAGCAGTTCTTC.